What follows is one T cell receptor (beta chain) and its context. This entry comes from a study of control samples from healthy donors and cancer patients. Method: immunoSEQ multiplex PCR; TCRdb's copy keeps in-frame clones and lacks some. The sample shows 60,000 to 70,000 clones, approximately 85% of them seen only once. This clonotype originated in a man in his forties in good health. Source material: blood.

CDR3 in amino acids: CASSLAIRETQYF. The CDR3 DNA follows: TGTGCCAGCAGTTTGGCAATCCGGGAGACCCAGTACTTC. J is TRBJ2-5 and V is TRBV28; D remains unclear. CDR3 length: 13 residues. Between the trimmed V and J ends, which lost 3 bases and 5 bases, there was a span of 10 bases. In germline, CDR1 is MDHEN, CDR2 SYDVKM.